A selection of T cell receptor beta chains follows, all from one sample in a study of blood T cell repertoires in COVID-19. Profiled with immunoSEQ multiplex PCR; TCRdb holds only in-frame clones, not every one. The sample has some 97,000 clones, around four fifths seen once; the top ten hold less than 35%. Sequenced material: peripheral blood. These receptors all stem from a man between 65 and 85 years old with active or convalescent COVID-19. The CDR3 runs from the conserved cysteine through the conserved F or W. A D gene is named only where the DNA matches it firmly. Size tells how often a clone was seen (once, few, many) or the class of an expanded clone, and some rows leave it out.

14	.	.	TRBJ2-7	TRBV11-2	CASSYETAREVQYF	TGTGCCAGCAGCTACGAGACGGCCAGAGAGGTGCAGTACTTC
14	.	.	TRBJ2-1	TRBV30	CAWSRGRGWTEQFF	TGTGCCTGGAGTCGTGGCAGGGGATGGACTGAGCAGTTCTTC
13	.	TRBD2	TRBJ2-2	TRBV6-5	CASSPTSPGELFF	TGTGCCAGCAGTCCGACTAGCCCCGGGGAGCTGTTTTTT
14	.	.	TRBJ1-1	TRBV18	CASSPRQTDTEAFF	TGTGCCAGCTCACCACGACAGACGGACACTGAAGCTTTCTTT
18	.	TRBD2	TRBJ2-1	TRBV24-1	CATSGGSGGRSSYNEQFF	TGTGCCACCAGTGGGGGTAGCGGGGGCCGGAGCTCCTACAATGAGCAGTTCTTC
14	.	TRBD2	TRBJ2-5	TRBV6-5	CASSPGLGRETQYF	TGTGCCAGCAGCCCCGGACTAGGTCGAGAGACCCAGTACTTC
14	.	TRBD1	TRBJ2-5	TRBV24-1	CATSDTGDQETQYF	TGTGCCACCAGTGATACAGGGGATCAAGAGACCCAGTACTTC
13	.	TRBD1	TRBJ1-2	TRBV14	CASSRGQWYGYTF	TGTGCCAGCAGCCGGGGACAGTGGTATGGCTACACCTTC
13	few	.	TRBJ2-1	TRBV7-9	CASSSGQFNEQFF	TGTGCCAGCAGCTCAGGACAGTTCAATGAGCAGTTCTTC
14	few	TRBD1	TRBJ1-2	TRBV5-1	CASSLPGQGGGYTF	TGCGCCAGCAGCTTGCCCGGACAGGGCGGTGGCTACACCTTC
12	.	TRBD1	TRBJ2-7	TRBV12-3/TRBV12-4	CASKGTGYEQYF	TGTGCCAGCAAGGGGACAGGCTACGAGCAGTACTTC
14	.	TRBD2	TRBJ2-1	TRBV6-5	CASTPAGIYNEQFF	TGTGCCAGCACCCCAGCGGGAATTTACAATGAGCAGTTCTTC
13	.	TRBD1	TRBJ1-2	TRBV28	CASTRTGGLGYTF	TGTGCCAGCACCCGGACAGGGGGCCTTGGCTACACCTTC
16	.	TRBD2	TRBJ2-2	TRBV10-1	CASSAQREISTGELFF	TGCGCCAGCAGTGCCCAGCGGGAGATTAGCACCGGGGAGCTGTTTTTT
15	.	TRBD1	TRBJ2-3	TRBV6-5	CASRLQGAKTDTQYF	TGTGCCAGCAGACTTCAGGGGGCGAAGACAGATACGCAGTATTTT
15	.	.	TRBJ1-2	TRBV2	CASRGSGLGDYGYTF	TGTGCCAGCAGGGGGTCCGGACTGGGCGACTATGGCTACACCTTC
15	.	TRBD1	TRBJ1-1	TRBV11-2	CASSALQGGNTEAFF	TGTGCCAGCAGCGCTCTACAGGGGGGGAACACTGAAGCTTTCTTT
13	.	.	TRBJ1-5	TRBV28	CASTWTGNQPQHF	TGTGCCAGCACGTGGACGGGGAATCAGCCCCAGCATTTT
16	.	.	TRBJ1-1	TRBV7-3	CASSLAEWGENTEAFF	TGTGCCAGCAGCTTAGCCGAGTGGGGAGAAAACACTGAAGCTTTCTTT
14	.	.	TRBJ1-1	TRBV28	CASRDFGGLTEAFF	TGTGCCAGCAGGGACTTTGGAGGGCTTACTGAAGCTTTCTTT
15	.	.	TRBJ2-1	TRBV18	CASSPLRQGIGEQFF	TGTGCCAGCTCACCACTCCGGCAGGGAATAGGTGAGCAGTTCTTC
16	.	.	TRBJ1-6	TRBV6-5	CASSFRSSSGTEALHF	TGTGCCAGCAGTTTCAGGTCTTCCAGCGGGACGGAGGCCCTCCACTTT
16	.	.	TRBJ1-1	TRBV7-8	CASSLASATANTEAFF	TGTGCCAGCAGCTTAGCGAGCGCGACAGCGAACACTGAAGCTTTCTTT
13	.	.	TRBJ1-1	TRBV6-4	CASSQNGFTEAFF	TGTGCCAGTAGCCAAAACGGGTTTACTGAAGCTTTCTTT
16	.	TRBD2	TRBJ2-2	TRBV5-6	CASSQTSGGNTGELFF	TGTGCCAGCAGCCAGACTAGCGGGGGCAACACCGGGGAGCTGTTTTTT
14	many	.	TRBJ1-3	TRBV24-1	CATTLIRGLNTIYF	TGTGCCACCACACTGATAAGGGGCCTAAACACCATATATTTT
14	.	TRBD1	TRBJ2-7	TRBV2	CASNQGANYYEQYF	TGTGCCAGCAACCAGGGGGCGAACTACTACGAGCAGTACTTC
13	.	TRBD1	TRBJ2-4	TRBV5-1	CASSFLQGNIQYF	TGCGCCAGCAGCTTTTTACAGGGGAACATTCAGTACTTC
14	.	TRBD2	TRBJ2-3	TRBV5-1	CASRPSGGTDTQYF	TGCGCCAGCAGACCTAGCGGGGGCACAGATACGCAGTATTTT